This T cell receptor beta chain was identified in a study of blood T cell repertoires in COVID-19. Whole-study context: The United States, Italy and Spain provided the acute and convalescent COVID-19 samples. PBMCs, B-cell-depleted T cells, or T cells provided the cDNA or gDNA that made up the material.

Trimming stripped 3 bases from V and 8 bases from J, with 4 bases between. The CDR3 totals 10 residues. CDR1 is MNHEY and CDR2 is SMNVEV in the germline V gene (reference sequence). Enrolled through a virtual design, the participants were between roughly 18 and 90 years of age and came from 24 US areas. In the original workflow: Nucleated cell counts were estimated from reference gene primer amplification. TCRdb's copy holds only in-frame clones and misses some; the assay was immunoSEQ multiplex PCR. Clone size and V and J calls were adopted from that table, with D and trimming inferred from the DNA. The top ten hold about 6% of the sample, which has about 250,000 clones, 87% seen once.

Source material: PBMCs or T cells enriched from blood (not recorded which). The source of this sequence is a woman aged 25 to 39 with acute COVID-19. This rearrangement joins TRBV27 to TRBJ1-2; unclear D gene. CDR3 coding DNA: TGTGCCAGCAGTTTCTACGGCTACACCTTC. It encodes CASSFYGYTF.